Following are 26 T cell receptor beta chains from one sample sequenced in a study of blood T cell repertoires in COVID-19. Only in-frame clones appear in the TCRdb table, and some are missing; sequencing was by immunoSEQ multiplex PCR. The sample includes roughly 120,000 clones, 79% of them seen just once. Sample: peripheral blood. The receptors were sampled from a woman older than 75 with acute or convalescent COVID-19.

The J gene is TRBJ2-5, the V gene TRBV4-3, with 9 bases fitting TRBD2. This CDR3 spans 17 amino acids. Germline CDR1 and CDR2: LGHNA and YSLEER. J gave up 5 bases and V 1 base, and 11 bases lay outside the gene matches. In DNA form, the CDR3 reads TGCGCCAGCAGCCAAGGCCGGACTAGCGAGTTATCGGAGACCCAGTACTTC. It translates to CASSQGRTSELSETQYF.

CDR3 sequence reads: CASSLGGARSGNTIYF. For the CDR3, the DNA is TGTGCCAGCAGCTTAGGGGGCGCGAGGTCTGGAAACACCATATATTTT. The chain uses TRBV28 and TRBJ1-3; 7 bases align to TRBD1. Losses at the gene ends were 6 bases for V and 1 base for J; bases not matched to a gene: 9. Germline V gene lookup returns CDR1 MDHEN and CDR2 SYDVKM. The CDR3 totals 16 residues.

The rearrangement links TRBV30 to TRBJ1-4; possibly TRBD1 for D (6 bases). The V end was cut by 2 bases, the J end by 13 bases, with 17 bases between. Germline V CDR1 and CDR2: GTSNPN, SVGIG (reference sequence). This CDR3 has 13 residues. CDR3 loop: CAWSTGGPGLLFF. As DNA, the CDR3 is TGTGCCTGGAGTACCGGGGGGCCCGGGTTACTGTTTTTT.

V and J are TRBV7-3 and TRBJ2-3; TRBD2 matches 9 bases. The length of the CDR3 is 15 residues. V gave up 3 bases and J gave up 2 bases; unmatched junction bases: 3. Per germline, CDR1 SGHTA and CDR2 FQGTGA. CDR3 residues: CASSFAGGITDTQYF. Written as DNA, the CDR3 is TGTGCCAGCAGCTTTGCGGGGGGGATCACAGATACGCAGTATTTT.

In this sample, this clone turned up once. The rearrangement links TRBV5-4 to TRBJ1-4, with 8 bases matching TRBD1. This CDR3 region has 15 residues. Unmatched junction bases numbered 9, after V lost 5 bases and J lost 6 bases. Germline V CDR1 and CDR2: SGHNT, YYREEE (reference sequence). CDR3 loop: CASSPQGAADEKLFF. The CDR3 DNA follows: TGTGCCAGCAGTCCTCAGGGGGCTGCAGATGAAAAACTGTTTTTT.

Of note for this clone: One end of the junction does not line up with germline, which may come from a read error. The chain has TRBV9 and TRBJ1-4; 9 nucleotides align to TRBD1. This CDR3 region has 16 residues. Germline CDR1 is SGDLS and CDR2 is YYNGEE. The CDR3 loop is CAGSVGQGVPNEKLFF. The DNA for the CDR3 is TGTGCCGGCAGCGTGGGACAGGGCGTACCAAATGAAAAACTGTTTTTT.

V usage is TRBV5-4 and J usage is TRBJ1-1; D is unresolved. CDR3 length equals 12 residues. V was trimmed by 7 bases and J by 2 bases, leaving 9 bases between them. Germline CDR1 and CDR2: SGHNT and YYREEE (reference sequence). The CDR3 here is CASFGENTEAFF. In DNA, the CDR3 is TGTGCCAGCTTCGGGGAAAACACTGAAGCTTTCTTT. Using reference TRBV5-4 and TRBJ1-1 for the parts outside the CDR3, the full variable domain is ETGVTQSPTHLIKTRGQQVTLRCSSQSGHNTVSWYQQALGQGPQFIFQYYREEENGRGNFPPRFSGLQFPNYSSELNVNALELDDSALYLCASFGENTEAFFGQGTRLTVV.

The chain is built from TRBV20-1 and TRBJ1-6; the D gene is possibly TRBD1 (6 bases). V was shortened by 3 bases and J by 9 bases, with 12 bases between the two germline ends. Germline V gene lookup returns CDR1 DFQATT and CDR2 SNEGSKA (reference sequence). The CDR3 has 13 residues. The CDR3 is CSASPGAGSPLHF. The CDR3 coding sequence is TGCAGTGCTAGTCCAGGGGCTGGTTCACCCCTCCACTTT.

This clone was picked up a small number of times. V gene TRBV6-2 or TRBV6-3 combines with J gene TRBJ2-7; 7 nucleotides align to TRBD1. Germline V gives CDR1 MNHEY, CDR2 SVGEGT. The CDR3 sequence is 14 residues long. V shed 5 bases, J shed 6 bases, and the junction held 10 bases outside the gene matches. CDR3 in DNA: TGTGCCAGCAGTACCGACAGGGCCCTGGGCGAGCAGTACTTC. This sequence encodes CASSTDRALGEQYF.

This chain connects TRBV28 to TRBJ1-1; 7 nucleotides agree with TRBD1. Germline V gives CDR1 MDHEN, CDR2 SYDVKM. The CDR3 has 15 amino acids. V was clipped by 3 bases and J by 8 bases; unmatched bases: 12. The CDR3 spells CASSFLRQGIGEAFF. The CDR3 region has the DNA TGTGCCAGCAGTTTCTTGAGACAGGGAATAGGGGAAGCTTTCTTT.

The CDR3 loop reads CASSFSAGGNQPQHF. The CDR3 DNA reads as TGTGCCAGCAGTTTTTCGGCAGGGGGCAATCAGCCCCAGCATTTT. The chain uses TRBV28 and TRBJ1-5; a weak D match, TRBD1 (6 bases). The CDR3 runs to 15 residues. Per germline, CDR1 MDHEN and CDR2 SYDVKM. Trimming removed 3 bases at V and 2 bases at J, with 11 bases between.

By frequency in the sample, this clone is medium-sized. The chain has TRBV19 and TRBJ1-5; TRBD1 matches at 11 bases. The length of the CDR3 is 15 residues. V dropped 5 bases and J dropped 6; count of bases not matched to a gene: 6. Germline values: CDR1 LNHDA, CDR2 SQIVND (reference sequence). The DNA for the CDR3 is TGTGCCAGTAGTCTCGGACAGGGGGCGTTTCAGCCCCAGCATTTT. Translating it yields CASSLGQGAFQPQHF.

This clone was found a few times. The chain recombines TRBV2 with TRBJ2-3, with TRBD1 as a possible D gene (5 bases). V gave up 5 bases and J gave up 0 bases, with 12 bases separating them. This CDR3 is built from 15 residues. Germline V gene data show CDR1 as SNHLY and CDR2 as FYNNEI. For the CDR3, the DNA is TGTGCCAGCAGTTTAACAGGAACTAGCACAGATACGCAGTATTTT. Protein: CASSLTGTSTDTQYF. The complete variable domain, with remaining parts taken from reference TRBV2 and TRBJ2-3, reads EPEVTQTPSHQVTQMGQEVILRCVPISNHLYFYWYRQILGQKVEFLVSFYNNEISEKSEIFDDQFSVERPDGSNFTLKIRSTKLEDSAMYFCASSLTGTSTDTQYFGPGTRLTVL.

This clone has only a few counts. V usage is TRBV9 and J usage is TRBJ1-1; D might be TRBD1 (6 bases). The length of the CDR3 is 13 residues. Germline assignment: CDR1 SGDLS and CDR2 YYNGEE. V was trimmed by 4 bases and J by 3 bases, leaving 10 bases between them. CDR3 loop: CASSSRGYTEAFF. CDR3 sequence (DNA): TGTGCCAGCAGCTCGAGGGGGTACACTGAAGCTTTCTTT.

The chain links TRBV15 to TRBJ1-2; tentatively, D is TRBD1 (5 bases). Germline assignment: CDR1 LNHNV and CDR2 YYDKDF (reference sequence). There are 13 residues in the CDR3. Trimming left V 5 bases short and J 4 bases short, with 11 bases between. CDR3 sequence: CATSAGGAYGYTF. DNA for the CDR3: TGTGCCACCAGCGCCGGGGGTGCCTATGGCTACACCTTC.

There are a few counts of this clone. This chain links TRBV7-2 with TRBJ2-7, with 9 bases that match TRBD2. The CDR3 sequence is 15 residues long. Germline V lookup: CDR1 SGHTA, CDR2 FQGNSA. J was trimmed by 0 bases and V by 1 base; bases with no gene match: 1. CDR3 nucleotide sequence: TGTGCCAGCAGCTTAGAAGCGGGGGGCTCCTACGAGCAGTACTTC. Its translation is CASSLEAGGSYEQYF.

The chain employs TRBV29-1 and TRBJ1-1; D is ambiguous. The V gene lost 7 bases and the J gene lost 4 bases, with 16 bases spanning the gap. Per germline, CDR1 SQVTM and CDR2 ANQGSEA. The CDR3 has 13 amino acids. The CDR3 region is CSAESGTATEAFF. The CDR3 region has the DNA TGCAGCGCCGAATCAGGAACGGCCACTGAAGCTTTCTTT.

The genes are TRBV7-2 and TRBJ2-7; D perhaps matches TRBD2 (5 bases). V lost 1 base and J lost 5, with 15 bases in between. The CDR3 totals 15 residues. Germline V gene lookup returns CDR1 SGHTA and CDR2 FQGNSA. For the CDR3, the DNA is TGTGCCAGCAGCTTAGTTTGGACGGAGGTCCACGAGCAGTACTTC. Amino acids: CASSLVWTEVHEQYF.

The table lists this clone with a few counts. This chain connects TRBV5-1 to TRBJ2-3; TRBD1 matches at 8 bases. Per the germline V gene, CDR1 is SGHRS and CDR2 is YFSETQ. The CDR3 spans 15 residues. The V and J ends lost 2 bases and 6 bases, in that order; junction bases with no gene match: 8. The CDR3 DNA reads as TGCGCCAGCAGCTTACAGGGGGTTCCCGGGGATACGCAGTATTTT. This codes for CASSLQGVPGDTQYF.

The rearrangement joins TRBV7-9 to TRBJ1-6; no clear D gene. The V gene lost 7 bases and the J gene lost 1 base, with 11 bases spanning the gap. Germline-derived CDR1 and CDR2 are SEHNR and FQNEAQ (reference sequence). The CDR3 contains 15 residues. This CDR3 reads CASTPVNSYNSPLHF. The CDR3 DNA sequence: TGTGCCAGCACCCCAGTAAATTCCTATAATTCACCCCTCCACTTT.

This chain joins TRBV19 and TRBJ1-4; D uncertain. The germline CDR1 and CDR2 sequences are LNHDA and SQIVND (reference sequence). The length of the CDR3 is 13 residues. The V and J ends lost 4 bases and 6 bases respectively, with 9 bases between them. The DNA for the CDR3 is TGTGCCAGTAGTAAGTCAGATTATGAAAAACTGTTTTTT. This codes for CASSKSDYEKLFF.

The rearrangement links TRBV10-3 to TRBJ1-1, with TRBD1 identical over 7 bases. This CDR3 comprises 14 residues. CDR1 is ENHRY and CDR2 is SYGVKD in the germline V gene. V lost 7 bases and J lost 1; bases outside the gene matches: 6. CDR3 sequence (DNA): TGTGCCATCACCCGACAGGGAAGGAACACTGAAGCTTTCTTT. It specifies CAITRQGRNTEAFF.

The rearrangement uses TRBV6-2 or TRBV6-3 and TRBJ2-3; the D gene is possibly TRBD2 (6 bases). Germline V gene lookup returns CDR1 MNHEY and CDR2 SVGEGT. CDR3 length: 18 amino acids. Deletions cut 4 bases from V and 2 bases from J, with 22 bases between. CDR3 amino acids: CASSWGGLSIGPTDTQYF. Written as DNA, the CDR3 is TGTGCCAGCAGTTGGGGAGGACTTTCCATCGGTCCCACAGATACGCAGTATTTT.

This chain uses TRBV30 with TRBJ2-7; D is unresolved. The germline V and J ends were trimmed by 1 base and 3 bases, with 10 bases remaining between them. Germline CDR1 GTSNPN, CDR2 SVGIG (reference sequence). CDR3 length: 13 residues. The CDR3 DNA reads as TGTGCCTGGAGTGCCGCGGTCGACTACGAGCAGTACTTC. Its translation is CAWSAAVDYEQYF.

The rearrangement links TRBV19 to TRBJ2-5, with a tentative D call TRBD2 (6 bases). With 6 bases removed from V and 7 bases from J, the gap between germline ends came to 15 bases. The V gene's germline CDR1 is LNHDA and CDR2 SQIVND (reference sequence). This CDR3 contains 13 residues. CDR3 protein: CASSASDRGTQYF. For the CDR3, the DNA is TGTGCCAGTAGCGCTAGCGATAGGGGGACCCAGTACTTC.

The J gene is TRBJ1-1, the V gene TRBV5-1; TRBD1 matches at 9 bases. V shed 3 bases, J shed 11 bases, and the junction held 17 bases outside the gene matches. The germline V gene encodes CDR1 SGHRS and CDR2 YFSETQ. The CDR3 sequence is 16 residues long. The CDR3: CASSSGQTGGAVPAFF. CDR3 bases: TGCGCCAGCAGCTCGGGCCAAACAGGGGGCGCGGTCCCTGCTTTCTTT.